Shown below are 6 T cell receptor beta chains from a single sample sequenced in a study of cytomegalovirus exposure and HLA in healthy donors. It was with 60 Vbeta and 13 Jbeta primers that the PCR ran. Clones were sequenced by immunoSEQ multiplex PCR, and TCRdb holds only the in-frame ones, with some missing. Counted here are about 36,000 clones, nearly 70% occurring once; the ten biggest clones make up over 6.5%. Sequencing was done on a sample of PBMCs. The receptors shown here come from a man aged 25 to 40 in good health and CMV-seronegative.

The genes are TRBV2 and TRBJ1-5, with D perhaps matching TRBD1 (5 bases). This CDR3 comprises 13 residues. Trimming took off 4 bases at V and 7 bases at J, with 11 bases between the two ends. Germline assignment: CDR1 SNHLY and CDR2 FYNNEI. This chain's CDR3 is CASSVGRGQPQHF. DNA for the CDR3: TGTGCCAGCAGTGTAGGTAGGGGCCAGCCCCAGCATTTT.

V gene TRBV6-5 combines with J gene TRBJ1-2, with D perhaps matching TRBD1 (6 bases). V was clipped by 4 bases and J by 4 bases, with 13 bases between them. This CDR3 contains 14 residues. Germline CDR1 and CDR2: MNHEY and SVGAGI. The CDR3 loop is CASSSWTDSYGYTF. The CDR3, as DNA: TGTGCCAGCAGTTCATGGACAGACTCCTATGGCTACACCTTC.

The rearrangement uses TRBV6-1 and TRBJ1-2; 10 bases are shared with TRBD1. CDR1 is MNHNS, CDR2 SASEGT, per germline. Trimming at V came to 1 base and at J to 3 bases, leaving 2 bases not matched to a gene. CDR3 length: 15 residues. The CDR3, as DNA: TGTGCCAGCAGTGAAGTGGGGACAGGGGACTATGGCTACACCTTC. Amino acid sequence: CASSEVGTGDYGYTF.

CDR3 loop: CATGQGTGSNQPQHF. CDR3 in DNA: TGTGCCACCGGACAGGGTACGGGAAGCAATCAGCCCCAGCATTTT. This rearrangement joins TRBV28 to TRBJ1-5; 8 bases are shared with TRBD1. CDR1 is MDHEN, CDR2 SYDVKM, per germline. After removal of 10 bases from V and 1 base from J, the junction contained 9 bases not matched to a gene. The CDR3 is made up of 15 amino acids.

The gene calls are TRBV28 and TRBJ2-5; TRBD2 is a possible D gene (6 bases). Per germline, CDR1 MDHEN and CDR2 SYDVKM. The germline V and J ends were trimmed by 7 bases and 4 bases, with 16 bases remaining between them. The CDR3 loop spans 14 amino acids. CDR3 amino acids: CASTGGAGRETQYF. The DNA for the CDR3 is TGTGCCAGCACGGGCGGGGCGGGGCGAGAGACCCAGTACTTC.

The chain carries TRBV10-1 and TRBJ2-1; 8 nucleotides line up with TRBD2. V was clipped by 10 bases and J by 2 bases; unmatched bases: 4. There are 13 residues in the CDR3. Germline values: CDR1 WNHNN, CDR2 SYGVQD (reference sequence). In DNA, the CDR3 is TGCGCCACCTCGGGAGGGACCTACAATGAGCAGTTCTTC. As protein: CATSGGTYNEQFF.